These T cell receptor beta chains were read from a single sample in a study of human thymus T cells. The method was immunoSEQ multiplex PCR; TCRdb's version includes in-frame clones alone and lacks a portion of them. The repertoire consists of about 60,000 clones, with 94% occurring once and the leading ten covering 5.5% to 7%. The specimen was blood. These receptors originate from a boy under two years old with a congenital heart defect but otherwise immunologically healthy. Both conserved end residues are part of each CDR3. A D gene is named only where the DNA matches it firmly. The size field is filled for only some rows; it gives once, few, many or a size class.

v_gene	j_gene	d_gene	abundance	CDR3aa	CDR3nt
TRBV9	TRBJ1-1	TRBD1	.	CASSVAYRGTEAFF	TGTGCCAGCAGCGTAGCATACAGGGGAACTGAAGCTTTCTTT
TRBV10-3	TRBJ1-5	.	.	CAISDKNGSNQPQHF	TGTGCCATCAGTGATAAAAACGGTAGCAATCAGCCCCAGCATTTT
TRBV18	TRBJ2-1	.	.	CASSPVGVRHEQFF	TGTGCCAGCTCACCGGTGGGAGTTAGGCATGAGCAGTTCTTC
TRBV27	TRBJ2-3	.	.	CASSLPPRSTDTQYF	TGTGCCAGCAGTTTACCCCCCCGAAGCACAGATACGCAGTATTTT
TRBV19	TRBJ2-3	.	.	CASSHSSTDTQYF	TGTGCCAGTAGTCACAGTTCCACAGATACGCAGTATTTT
TRBV19	TRBJ2-1	TRBD1	.	CASRGQGASSYNEQFF	TGTGCCAGTAGGGGACAGGGGGCTAGCTCCTACAATGAGCAGTTCTTC
TRBV27	TRBJ1-2	.	.	CASSLTRAHYGYTF	TGTGCCAGCAGTCTAACCCGGGCCCACTATGGCTACACCTTC
TRBV5-4	TRBJ2-5	TRBD1	.	CASSPPDRVGETQYF	TGTGCCAGCAGCCCTCCGGACAGGGTTGGAGAGACCCAGTACTTC
TRBV28	TRBJ1-4	.	.	CASSIGQTNEKLFF	TGTGCCAGCAGTATCGGACAGACGAATGAAAAACTGTTTTTT
TRBV5-1	TRBJ1-4	TRBD1	.	CASSPTGDEKLFF	TGCGCCAGCAGCCCGACAGGGGATGAAAAACTGTTTTTT
TRBV20-1	TRBJ2-3	.	.	CSARGWDTQYF	TGCAGTGCTAGAGGATGGGATACGCAGTATTTT
TRBV6-5	TRBJ2-7	TRBD2	large	CASVPSGSYEQYF	TGTGCCAGCGTCCCTAGCGGGAGTTACGAGCAGTACTTC
TRBV28	TRBJ2-1	.	.	CASSPGSGRSHREQFF	TGTGCCAGCAGCCCAGGGTCAGGGCGTTCCCACCGTGAGCAGTTCTTC
TRBV5-4	TRBJ2-7	TRBD1	.	CASSKQGQVFRYYEQYF	TGTGCCAGCAGCAAACAAGGACAGGTATTTCGGTACTACGAGCAGTACTTC
TRBV18	TRBJ2-5	.	.	CASSPRGGRETQYF	TGTGCCAGCTCACCTCGTGGTGGCAGAGAGACCCAGTACTTC
TRBV6-4	TRBJ2-7	.	.	CASSDPTGSYEQYF	TGTGCCAGCAGTGACCCGACAGGCTCCTACGAGCAGTACTTC
TRBV5-1	TRBJ2-7	TRBD2	.	CASSRTSGSYEQYF	TGCGCCAGCAGCCGTACTAGCGGATCCTACGAGCAGTACTTC
TRBV11-3	TRBJ2-7	.	.	CASSLRQYEQYF	TGTGCCAGCAGCCTCCGACAGTACGAGCAGTACTTC
TRBV18	TRBJ1-1	.	.	CASSPPMTVEAFF	TGTGCCAGCTCACCACCGATGACAGTTGAAGCTTTCTTT
TRBV5-5	TRBJ1-3	.	once	CASSLDTGSGNTIYF	TGTGCCAGCAGCTTGGACACCGGCTCTGGAAACACCATATATTTT
TRBV9	TRBJ2-3	TRBD2	.	CASSVTSGSTDTQYF	TGTGCCAGCAGCGTGACTAGCGGGAGCACAGATACGCAGTATTTT
TRBV23-1	TRBJ2-7	TRBD1	.	CAKPGQGAWEQYF	TGCGCCAAACCGGGACAGGGGGCTTGGGAGCAGTACTTC
TRBV5-1	TRBJ2-2	.	.	CASSLAQNTGELFF	TGCGCCAGCAGCTTGGCTCAGAACACCGGGGAGCTGTTTTTT
TRBV5-1	TRBJ1-2	TRBD1	.	CASSSTGGRYGYTF	TGCGCCAGCAGCTCGACAGGGGGGAGGTATGGCTACACCTTC
TRBV10-3	TRBJ2-7	TRBD1	.	CAIRDRLGSYEQYF	TGTGCCATCAGGGACAGGCTTGGCTCCTACGAGCAGTACTTC
TRBV4-3	TRBJ2-1	.	.	CASSQDGLNEQFF	TGCGCCAGCAGCCAAGATGGCCTAAATGAGCAGTTCTTC
TRBV5-4	TRBJ2-7	.	.	CASSSRDKSYEQYF	TGTGCCAGCAGCTCCCGGGACAAGTCCTACGAGCAGTACTTC
TRBV14	TRBJ2-2	.	.	CASSRGGNTGELFF	TGTGCCAGCAGCCGTGGAGGGAACACCGGGGAGCTGTTTTTT
TRBV14	TRBJ1-5	.	.	CASSPGSVNQPQHF	TGTGCCAGCAGCCCCGGGTCGGTCAATCAGCCCCAGCATTTT
TRBV7-3	TRBJ2-5	.	.	CASSLTPSQETQYF	TGTGCCAGCAGCTTAACCCCCTCTCAAGAGACCCAGTACTTC
TRBV11-3	TRBJ1-1	TRBD1	.	CASSLTGGTEAFF	TGTGCCAGCAGCTTGACAGGGGGCACTGAAGCTTTCTTT
TRBV30	TRBJ2-5	.	.	CAWKVQGGQETQYF	TGTGCCTGGAAAGTCCAGGGGGGCCAAGAGACCCAGTACTTC
TRBV18	TRBJ1-1	.	few	CASSLDMNTEAFF	TGTGCCAGCTCACTTGACATGAACACTGAAGCTTTCTTT
TRBV7-8	TRBJ2-2	.	.	CASSLKQVHRELFF	TGTGCCAGCAGCTTAAAACAGGTCCACCGGGAGCTGTTTTTT
TRBV4-2	TRBJ2-5	TRBD2	.	CASSHGLAGEGETQYF	TGTGCCAGCAGCCATGGACTAGCGGGAGAGGGGGAGACCCAGTACTTC
TRBV28	TRBJ1-5	.	.	CASSFPGYQPQHF	TGTGCCAGCAGTTTCCCAGGTTATCAGCCCCAGCATTTT
TRBV6-5	TRBJ2-6	.	.	CASSYYPSGANVLTF	TGTGCCAGCAGTTACTACCCCTCTGGGGCCAACGTCCTGACTTTC
TRBV18	TRBJ2-5	.	.	CASSPDPHGTQYF	TGTGCCAGCTCACCGGACCCTCATGGGACCCAGTACTTC
TRBV18	TRBJ2-2	TRBD1	.	CASSPRQGRTGELFF	TGTGCCAGCTCACCAAGACAGGGTCGAACCGGGGAGCTGTTTTTT
TRBV5-1	TRBJ2-7	.	.	CASSLAYPYEQYF	TGCGCCAGCAGCTTAGCCTACCCCTACGAGCAGTACTTC
TRBV11-3	TRBJ2-5	.	.	CASSLGETQYF	TGTGCCAGCAGCTTAGGGGAGACCCAGTACTTC
TRBV19	TRBJ1-6	.	few	CASSTPGTSSPLHF	TGTGCCAGTAGTACCCCGGGCACCTCTTCACCCCTCCACTTT
TRBV15	TRBJ2-1	.	.	CATSRDLPETYNEQFF	TGTGCCACCAGCAGAGATCTCCCGGAGACCTACAATGAGCAGTTCTTC